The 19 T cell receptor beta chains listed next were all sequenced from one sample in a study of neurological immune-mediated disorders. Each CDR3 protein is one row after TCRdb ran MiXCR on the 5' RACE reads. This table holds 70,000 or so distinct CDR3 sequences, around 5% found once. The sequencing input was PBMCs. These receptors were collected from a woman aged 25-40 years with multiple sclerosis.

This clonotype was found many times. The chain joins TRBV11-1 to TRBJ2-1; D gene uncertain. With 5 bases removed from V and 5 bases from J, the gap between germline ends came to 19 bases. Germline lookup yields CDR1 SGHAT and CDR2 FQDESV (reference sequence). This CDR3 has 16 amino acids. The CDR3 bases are TGTGCCAGCAGCAATACACAAGAAAATGGGCACAATGAGCAGTTCTTC. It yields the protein CASSNTQENGHNEQFF.

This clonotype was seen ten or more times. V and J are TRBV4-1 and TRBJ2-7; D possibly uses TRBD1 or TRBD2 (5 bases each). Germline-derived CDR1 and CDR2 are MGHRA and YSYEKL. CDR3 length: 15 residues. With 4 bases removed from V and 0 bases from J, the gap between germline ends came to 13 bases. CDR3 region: CASSRRDGSSYEQYF. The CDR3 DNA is TGCGCCAGCAGCCGCCGGGACGGATCCTCCTACGAGCAGTACTTC.

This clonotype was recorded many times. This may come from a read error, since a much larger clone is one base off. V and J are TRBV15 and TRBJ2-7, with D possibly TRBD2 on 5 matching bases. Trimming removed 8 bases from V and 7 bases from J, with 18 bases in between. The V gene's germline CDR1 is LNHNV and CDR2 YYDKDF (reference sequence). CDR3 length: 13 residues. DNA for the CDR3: TGTGCCACCCAACGAGGGCTCCGAGAAGAGCAGTACTTC. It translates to CATQRGLREEQYF. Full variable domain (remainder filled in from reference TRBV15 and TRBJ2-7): DAMVIQNPRYQVTQFGKPVTLSCSQTLNHNVMYWYQQKSSQAPKLLFHYYDKDFNNEADTPDNFQSRRPNTSFCFLDIRSPGLGDTAMYLCATQRGLREEQYFGPGTRLTVT.

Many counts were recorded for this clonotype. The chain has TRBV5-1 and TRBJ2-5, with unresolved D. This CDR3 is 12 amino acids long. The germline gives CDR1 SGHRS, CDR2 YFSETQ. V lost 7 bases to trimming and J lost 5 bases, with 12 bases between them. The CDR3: CASLGPGETQYF. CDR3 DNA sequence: TGCGCCAGCTTAGGACCTGGTGAGACCCAGTACTTC.

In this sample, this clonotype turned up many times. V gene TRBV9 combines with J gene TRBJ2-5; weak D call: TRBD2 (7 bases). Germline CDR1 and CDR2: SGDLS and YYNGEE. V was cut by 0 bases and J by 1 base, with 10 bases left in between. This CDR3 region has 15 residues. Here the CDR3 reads CASSVGGGPQETQYF. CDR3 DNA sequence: TGTGCCAGCAGCGTAGGGGGGGGGCCCCAAGAGACCCAGTACTTC.

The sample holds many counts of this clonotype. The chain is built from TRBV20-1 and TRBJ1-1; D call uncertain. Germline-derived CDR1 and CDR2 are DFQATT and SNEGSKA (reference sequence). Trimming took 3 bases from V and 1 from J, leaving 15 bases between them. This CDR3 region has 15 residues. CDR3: CSARGLRFPNTEAFF. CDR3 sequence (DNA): TGCAGTGCTAGGGGTTTACGGTTCCCGAACACTGAAGCTTTCTTT.

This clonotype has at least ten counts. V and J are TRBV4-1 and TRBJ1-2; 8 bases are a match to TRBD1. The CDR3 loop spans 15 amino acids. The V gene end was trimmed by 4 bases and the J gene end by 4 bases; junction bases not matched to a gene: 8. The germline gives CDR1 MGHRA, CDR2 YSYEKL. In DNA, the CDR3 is TGCGCCAGCAGCCGATCGGACAGGGAACGCTATGGCTACACCTTC. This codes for CASSRSDRERYGYTF.

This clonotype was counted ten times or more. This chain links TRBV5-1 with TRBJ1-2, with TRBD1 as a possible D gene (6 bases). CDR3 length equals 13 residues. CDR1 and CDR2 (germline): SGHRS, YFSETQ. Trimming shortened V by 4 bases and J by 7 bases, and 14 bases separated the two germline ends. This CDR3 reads CASSPNTGSGYTF. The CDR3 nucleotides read TGCGCCAGCAGCCCAAATACAGGGTCTGGCTACACCTTC.

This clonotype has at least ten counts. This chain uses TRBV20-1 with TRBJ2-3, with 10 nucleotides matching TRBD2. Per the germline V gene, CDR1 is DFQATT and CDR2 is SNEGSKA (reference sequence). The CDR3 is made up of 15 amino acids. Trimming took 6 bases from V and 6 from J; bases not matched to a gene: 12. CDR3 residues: CSATQPPSGGDTQYF. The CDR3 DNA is TGCAGTGCAACTCAACCCCCTAGCGGGGGTGATACGCAGTATTTT.

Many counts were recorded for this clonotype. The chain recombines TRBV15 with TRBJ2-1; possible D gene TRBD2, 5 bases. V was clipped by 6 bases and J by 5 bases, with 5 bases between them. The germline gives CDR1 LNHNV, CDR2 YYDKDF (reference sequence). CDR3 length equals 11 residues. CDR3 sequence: CATREDNEQFF. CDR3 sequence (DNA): TGTGCCACCAGGGAGGACAATGAGCAGTTCTTC.

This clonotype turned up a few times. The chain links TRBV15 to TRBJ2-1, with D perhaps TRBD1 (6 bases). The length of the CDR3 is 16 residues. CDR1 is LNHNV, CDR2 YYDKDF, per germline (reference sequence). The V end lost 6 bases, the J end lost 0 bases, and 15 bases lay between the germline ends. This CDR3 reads CATRTTQGSSYNEQFF. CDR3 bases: TGTGCCACCAGAACAACCCAGGGGAGCTCCTACAATGAGCAGTTCTTC.

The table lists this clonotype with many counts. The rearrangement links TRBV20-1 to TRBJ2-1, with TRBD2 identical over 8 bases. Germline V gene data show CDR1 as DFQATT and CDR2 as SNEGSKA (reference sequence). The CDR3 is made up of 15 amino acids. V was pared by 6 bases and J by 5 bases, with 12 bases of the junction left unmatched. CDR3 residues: CSATPGTRKHNEQFF. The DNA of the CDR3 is TGCAGTGCCACCCCCGGGACTAGAAAACACAATGAGCAGTTCTTC.

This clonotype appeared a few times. As DNA, the CDR3 is TGCGCCAGCAGCCTATGGACAGGGAAGTCGATCGATGAGCAGTTCTTC. It specifies CASSLWTGKSIDEQFF. The chain couples TRBV5-1 to TRBJ2-1, with 8 bases lining up with TRBD1. The CDR3 is 16 residues long. The junction had 14 bases not matched to a gene; V was cut back by 4 bases and J by 8 bases. The germline V gene has CDR1 SGHRS and CDR2 YFSETQ.

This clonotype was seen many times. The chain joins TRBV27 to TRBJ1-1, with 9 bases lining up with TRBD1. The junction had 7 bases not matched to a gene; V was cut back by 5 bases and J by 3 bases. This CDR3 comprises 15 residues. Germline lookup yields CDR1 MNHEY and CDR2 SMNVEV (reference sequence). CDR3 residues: CASSASTGGDTEAFF. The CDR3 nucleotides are TGTGCCAGCAGTGCATCGACAGGGGGAGACACTGAAGCTTTCTTT.

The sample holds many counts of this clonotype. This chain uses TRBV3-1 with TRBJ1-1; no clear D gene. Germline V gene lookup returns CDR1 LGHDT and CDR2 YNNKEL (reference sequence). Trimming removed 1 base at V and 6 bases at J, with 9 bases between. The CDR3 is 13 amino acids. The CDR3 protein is CASSQVAGSEAFF. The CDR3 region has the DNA TGTGCCAGCAGCCAAGTGGCGGGTTCTGAAGCTTTCTTT. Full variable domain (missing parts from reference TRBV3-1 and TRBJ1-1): DTAVSQTPKYLVTQMGNDKSIKCEQNLGHDTMYWYKQDSKKFLKIMFSYNNKELIINETVPNRFSPKSPDKAHLNLHINSLELGDSAVYFCASSQVAGSEAFFGQGTRLTVV.

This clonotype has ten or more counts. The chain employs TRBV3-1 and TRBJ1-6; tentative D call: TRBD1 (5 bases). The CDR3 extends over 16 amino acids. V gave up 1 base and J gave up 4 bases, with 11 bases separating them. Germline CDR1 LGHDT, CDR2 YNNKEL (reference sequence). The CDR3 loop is CASSQGEDIYNSPLHF. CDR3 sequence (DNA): TGTGCCAGCAGCCAAGGAGAGGACATTTATAATTCACCCCTCCACTTT.

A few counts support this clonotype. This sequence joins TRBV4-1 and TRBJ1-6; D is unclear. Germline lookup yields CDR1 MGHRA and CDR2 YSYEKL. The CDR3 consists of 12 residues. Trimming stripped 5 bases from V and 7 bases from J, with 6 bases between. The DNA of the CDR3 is TGCGCCAGCAGCATCACAAATTCACCCCTCCACTTT. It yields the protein CASSITNSPLHF.

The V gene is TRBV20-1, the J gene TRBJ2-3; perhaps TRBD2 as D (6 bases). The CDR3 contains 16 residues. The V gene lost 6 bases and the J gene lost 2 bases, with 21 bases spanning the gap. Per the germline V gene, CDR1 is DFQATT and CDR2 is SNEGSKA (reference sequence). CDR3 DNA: TGCAGTGCACACAGTGGGGACCGGGGGTCCACAGATACGCAGTATTTT. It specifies CSAHSGDRGSTDTQYF.

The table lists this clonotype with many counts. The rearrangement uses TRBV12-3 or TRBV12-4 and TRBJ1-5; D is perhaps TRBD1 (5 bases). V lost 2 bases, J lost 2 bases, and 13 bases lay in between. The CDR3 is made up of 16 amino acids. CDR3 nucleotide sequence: TGTGCCAGCAGTTTAAGGGGCGAGGGTGGCAATCAGCCCCAGCATTTT. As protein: CASSLRGEGGNQPQHF.